These T cell receptor beta chains were read from a single sample in a study of human thymus T cells. Method: immunoSEQ multiplex PCR; TCRdb's copy keeps in-frame clones and lacks some. The data show some 78,000 clones, with around 96% seen just once and 0.031% held by the top ten. The source material was thymus tissue. All receptors come from a boy under two years old with a congenital heart defect but otherwise immunologically healthy. The CDR3 runs from the conserved cysteine through the conserved F or W. D genes are given only for firm matches. Where a row states a size, it is once, few, many or the class of an expanded clone; other rows omit it.

clone_size,j_call,d_call,v_call,cdr3_nt,cdr3_aa
NA,TRBJ2-7,TRBD1,TRBV10-3,TGTGCCATCAGTCTGACGGGACAGGGCATGGGGGAGCAGTACTTC,CAISLTGQGMGEQYF
NA,TRBJ2-7,TRBD1,TRBV6-1,TGTGCCAGCAGTGAATTTGAGGGACAGGGGTTGGGAGAGCAGTACTTC,CASSEFEGQGLGEQYF
NA,TRBJ1-5,NA,TRBV28,TGTGCCAGCAGTTTATTCCGGGGAGGGACGAATCAGCCCCAGCATTTT,CASSLFRGGTNQPQHF
NA,TRBJ2-4,TRBD2,TRBV10-2,TGCGCCAGCAGTGAGAGTAGTAGCGGGAGGGCCAAAAACATTCAGTACTTC,CASSESSSGRAKNIQYF
NA,TRBJ2-3,NA,TRBV13,TGTGCCAGCAGCTCCCGACCGGGGGCCTTCACAGATACGCAGTATTTT,CASSSRPGAFTDTQYF
NA,TRBJ2-3,TRBD1,TRBV11-2,TGTGCCAGCAGCTTGAACCTTGACAGGGCGAAATGTAACGCAGATACGCAGTATTTT,CASSLNLDRAKCNADTQYF
NA,TRBJ1-2,TRBD1,TRBV29-1,TGCAGCGTTCAGGGGGCAAGGAAGGGCTACACCTTC,CSVQGARKGYTF
NA,TRBJ1-2,TRBD1,TRBV5-1,TGCGCCAGCAGCTTGGATAAAAGGACAGGGGGCAATATCGATGGCTACACCTTC,CASSLDKRTGGNIDGYTF
NA,TRBJ2-3,TRBD1,TRBV27,TGTGCCAGTCAGGGGGCGTTTAGCACAGATACGCAGTATTTT,CASQGAFSTDTQYF
NA,TRBJ2-1,NA,TRBV2,TGTGCCAGCAGTGAAAGATACAATGAGCAGTTCTTC,CASSERYNEQFF
NA,TRBJ2-7,NA,TRBV16,TGTGCCAGCAGCCAACCCATCTACTACGAGCAGTACTTC,CASSQPIYYEQYF
NA,TRBJ1-1,NA,TRBV14,TGTGCCAGCAGCCAGCATATACTCCCAGGGAACACTGAAGCTTTCTTT,CASSQHILPGNTEAFF
NA,TRBJ1-2,NA,TRBV5-1,TGCGCCAGCAGCCTGACAGGTGACTATGGCTACACCTTC,CASSLTGDYGYTF
NA,TRBJ2-7,TRBD2,TRBV7-8,TGTGCCAGCAGCTTAGTTACCCCCATAACTAGCGGGGGAATCTCCTACGAGCAGTACTTC,CASSLVTPITSGGISYEQYF
NA,TRBJ2-1,NA,TRBV7-3,TGTGCCAGCAGCTTAATGCCGGGTTTTCCTGAGCCCAATGAGCAGTTCTTC,CASSLMPGFPEPNEQFF
NA,TRBJ2-7,NA,TRBV14,TGTGCCAGCAGCCAAGACTCACAGGTGAGGTCGTACGAGCAGTACTTC,CASSQDSQVRSYEQYF
NA,TRBJ1-2,NA,TRBV2,TGTGCCAGCAGCGGACGGGCCGACTATGGCTACACCTTC,CASSGRADYGYTF
NA,TRBJ2-2,NA,TRBV5-1,TGCGCCAGCAGCTACGGAGGACCCACCGGGGAGCTGTTTTTT,CASSYGGPTGELFF
NA,TRBJ2-6,TRBD1,TRBV2,TGTGCCAGCATTATACAGGGGGCGGCGGAGGGGGCCTCTGGGGCCAACGTCCTGACTTTC,CASIIQGAAEGASGANVLTF
NA,TRBJ2-1,NA,TRBV19,TGTGCCAGTAGTATAGAGGGGGGGCAGGGCTGCCAGCCCACCAAGCAGTTCTTC,CASSIEGGQGCQPTKQFF
NA,TRBJ2-1,TRBD1,TRBV19,TGTGCCAGTAGTGCGCTCACAGGGGGGAATGAGCAGTTCTTC,CASSALTGGNEQFF
NA,TRBJ1-4,NA,TRBV6-5,TGTGCCAGCAGTTACTCCCGAAGGGGTAATGAAAAACTGTTTTTT,CASSYSRRGNEKLFF
NA,TRBJ1-2,NA,TRBV7-9,TGTGCCAGCAGCTTAGTAGCACGAGGTCTTAACTATGGCTACACCTTC,CASSLVARGLNYGYTF
once,TRBJ2-3,TRBD2,TRBV5-1,TGCGCCAGCAGCTTAAGCGGGGAGAGGGATACGCAGTATTTT,CASSLSGERDTQYF
NA,TRBJ2-3,NA,TRBV29-1,TGCAGCATCTCGCCGGAAGTCTCCTTTGATACGCAGTATTTT,CSISPEVSFDTQYF
NA,TRBJ1-6,NA,TRBV11-3,TGTGCCAGCAGCTTAGAAAAAGGAGTGTGGAGCTCCTATAATTCACCCCTCCACTTT,CASSLEKGVWSSYNSPLHF
NA,TRBJ2-1,TRBD1,TRBV4-1,TGCGCCAGCAGCCAAGAGGAACAGGACAGGGGTCAGTCTAACCTATTTTACAATGAGCAGTTCTTC,CASSQEEQDRGQSNLFYNEQFF
NA,TRBJ1-1,NA,TRBV5-6,TGTGCCAGCAGCTTGGGGAGGGAAGCTTTCTTT,CASSLGREAFF
once,TRBJ2-1,NA,TRBV7-9,TGTGCCAGCAGCTTATCATACAATGAGCAGTTCTTC,CASSLSYNEQFF
NA,TRBJ1-1,NA,TRBV5-1,TGCGCCAGCAGCCTAGACAGGGAAGCTTTCTTT,CASSLDREAFF
NA,TRBJ1-2,NA,TRBV6-6,TGTGCCAGCCTTGGGCTCCAAACGAGGACCTATGGCTACACCTTC,CASLGLQTRTYGYTF
NA,TRBJ1-3,NA,TRBV5-6,TGTGCCAGCAGCCTGGGTATAGGGGAAAGAACTGGAAACACCATATATTTT,CASSLGIGERTGNTIYF
NA,TRBJ2-5,NA,TRBV5-6,TGTGCCAGCAGTGCGGGGGCGCGGGAGACCCAGTACTTC,CASSAGARETQYF
NA,TRBJ1-1,NA,TRBV14,TGTGCCAGCAGCCAACACCCCGGGGGGGGATATCACTATCATGCCCAAATCACTGAAGCTTTCTTT,CASSQHPGGGYHYHAQITEAFF
NA,TRBJ2-4,TRBD2,TRBV6-1,TGTGCCAGCAGTGAACCAGGCCTAGCGGGGAAAGGGGAAAACATTCAGTACTTC,CASSEPGLAGKGENIQYF
NA,TRBJ1-2,NA,TRBV28,TGTGCCAGCAGTTTTCCCTCCAGAGGGGCGCCTGACTATGGCTACACCTTC,CASSFPSRGAPDYGYTF
NA,TRBJ1-1,NA,TRBV5-4,TGTGCCAGCAGCTCCAGAGGCACTGAAGCTTTCTTT,CASSSRGTEAFF
NA,TRBJ2-7,NA,TRBV7-9,TGTGCCAGCAGCTTGGGGGGGCCAGGGTGCGAGCAGTACTTC,CASSLGGPGCEQYF